The entry below describes one T cell receptor (beta chain). What antigen it recognizes has not been identified. Base qualities are missing; no much larger clone stands one base away. The data are from a study of cytomegalovirus exposure and HLA in healthy donors (TCRdb year 2017). About the study as a whole: An earlier analysis of approximately 590 of the donors reported more than 250 Gb of sequence data and 100 million to 130 million unique TCR beta sequences from 150 million to 200 million T cells. An early release covering around 630 HLA-typed donors comprised about 320 gigabases of sequencing data and tens of millions of unique TCR sequences. Of the roughly 400 genotyped donors, 75% to 85% were placed in the genetic ancestry cluster associated with self-reported Caucasian donors. The study was designed to test whether signatures of past pathogen exposure could be identified by cataloging public T cell receptors. The study profiled the T cell repertoires of under 850 subjects by immunosequencing and related them to cytomegalovirus serostatus. A separate validation cohort of 100 to 150 different subjects was used in addition to the approximately 640-subject first cohort. High-throughput TCR immunosequencing, statistical association of individual TCRs with disease status, and machine learning were combined to predict cytomegalovirus infection status. To study patterns of TCR occurrence, a later analysis re-analyzed previously published TCR beta repertoires from 550 to 800 donors and added high-resolution HLA genotyping. Rather than drawing on any new phenotypic data, the later analysis identified candidate immune exposures from TCR beta sequences and the way those sequences occurred across donors. To decide whether each TCR beta V gene segment behaved as functional or pseudogenic, an earlier analysis of some 600 of the donors relied on high-throughput TCR beta sequencing. Donor age, sex, ethnicity and CMV serostatus were compiled together with the repertoire data. Genome-wide SNP genotypes for about 65% of the 666 donors were used in a later genetic analysis, which treated that subset as a discovery cohort. All discovery cohort repertoires had been generated on a single sequencing platform. HLA typing covered class I and class II loci at four-digit resolution. The number of typed donors differed by locus: about 620-630 for A, B, C, DRB1 and DQB1; 522 for DQA1; 600 to 610 for DPA1; and some 450 for DPB1. Because of strong linkage in the cohort, a handful of DR-DQ haplotypes were treated as single units for association and clustering. Among roughly 400 genotyped donors of the cohort, an average of about 240,000 unique TCR beta nucleotide sequences were sequenced per donor, roughly 18% of them non-productive. Overall study results and their limits: A further reported finding was that TCR beta sequences accurately predicted the HLA-A and HLA-B alleles for most subjects in the first cohort. Linkage disequilibrium might explain the correlated functional status among segregating V segments, but an unknown experimental factor could not be excluded. In this cohort, only TCR beta chains were sequenced, and detectable features were limited by the absence of alpha or paired-chain data. The study listed 164 TCR beta chains as associated with cytomegalovirus. Over 15 rarely observed V segments, including chromosome 9 orphons, were excluded from the earlier analysis of just under 600 of the donors because counts were too low. In vitro tests confirmed that a few of the cytomegalovirus-associated TCR beta chains recognize cytomegalovirus antigens. V-gene and J-gene trimming of TCR beta chains was associated with a missense DCLRE1C variant in a later genetic analysis, and the association was replicated in an independent cohort. In a later analysis, HLA-associated TCR beta chains were found to be more clonally expanded and to have lower generation probabilities than equally common non-associated chains. Sequencing depth was assumed to be roughly uniform across donors in the presence/absence analyses, though that assumption may not hold. A later genetic analysis reported fewer N-insertions in productive TCRs among donors in an Asian-associated ancestry cluster than the roughly 640-donor mean. In a later analysis, some 18,000 TCR beta sequences were associated with specific HLA alleles at a false discovery rate of 0.05. Broadly in line with IMGT annotations, most TCR beta V segments showed up in productive rearrangements about 87% or about 30% of the time in an earlier analysis of roughly 590 of the donors. A later analysis reported that several top co-occurrence clusters appeared linked to parvovirus B19, influenza, CMV and Epstein-Barr virus. A later analysis found that most CMV-associated TCR beta chains appeared HLA-restricted, with HLA associations seemingly driven largely by CMV exposure. Because the 87-base-pair reads could not distinguish some IMGT-functional V segments, including TRBV6-2 and TRBV6-3, those segments were excluded. Because HLA typing was unavailable for some donors at each locus, only the typed subset was used in association tests. In a later analysis, TCR association rates were found to vary across HLA loci, with the most associated TCRs seen for DRB1 alleles and the fewest for HLA-C alleles. Assigning TCR associations to individual alleles was difficult when HLA alleles, especially DR and DQ, strongly co-occurred. A cluster of highly shared sequence variants was judged likely to be a technical artifact of the sequencing pipeline. Immune exposure information for the cohort was limited to CMV serostatus. The authors suggested that the approach could potentially be generalized to other disease states and immunological phenotypes. Most TCR sequences were observed very rarely across donors, whereas some public TCRs were present in many individuals. Cytomegalovirus status was reported to be diagnosed by the classifier with high specificity and sensitivity in both the original and validation cohorts.

The cohort consisted of 666 healthy bone marrow donors. Cohort members were all nominally healthy when sampled, although unrecorded immune exposures were likely present. The donor was CMV seropositive and was included in the group of around 300 seropositive cohort members. A peripheral blood sample was provided by each donor, and peripheral blood mononuclear cells were used for TCR beta sequencing. Genomic DNA extraction from the blood cell samples was performed with the Qiagen DNeasy Blood Extraction Kit. V trim: 6 bases; J trim: 7 bases; unmatched bases: 5. For CDR1 and CDR2, the germline V gene (reference sequence) lists SEHNR and FQNEAQ. Including the terminal cysteine and phenylalanine, the CDR3 comprises 12 residues. Of all the DNA, just the CDR3 is kept, 36 bases in frame from base 1. Library preparation employed the immunoSEQ multiplex PCR assay. For the multiplex PCR, a mixture combining 60 forward primers for TCR Vbeta segments and 13 reverse primers for TCR Jbeta segments was used. A multiplex PCR assay on genomic DNA amplified the CDR3 region of rearranged TCR beta genes. The Illumina HiSeq System was used to sequence the amplified TCR beta libraries as 87-base-pair reads. In the source study's methods: Across the roughly 600 repertoires, a later analysis counted roughly 77 million unique TCR beta chains, around 11 million of which were shared by at least two donors. Raw reads were error-corrected and collapsed into unique sequences by a nearest-neighbor algorithm in which closely related sequences were merged to remove PCR and sequencing errors. V, D and J gene segments were assigned by aligning CDR3 sequences to IMGT reference sequences. For a sequence to be retained, a match of at least six nucleotides to both a V gene segment and a J gene segment was required. Rearrangements were called productive when the CDR3 lacked stop codons and stayed in frame with V and J; all others were non-productive. CDR3 was defined according to IMGT convention as the region running from the second conserved V-encoded cysteine to the conserved J-encoded phenylalanine. In an earlier analysis of some 550 of the donors, sequences lacking an unambiguous match to a single V gene segment were excluded. In an earlier analysis of 587 of the donors, a V segment was called functional when productive rearrangements were above 56.7%, and segregating when the standard deviation between donors exceeded 5%. A statistical classification framework was built for diagnosing cytomegalovirus status from the catalog of TCR beta chain sequences. In a later analysis, V and J genes were assigned by comparing TCR nucleotide sequences against IMGT/GENE-DB human TR gene sequences. A later analysis assigned CDR3 sequences and most-parsimonious VDJ recombination scenarios with the TCRdist pipeline. In a later analysis, every TCR beta chain was defined by the combination of its CDR3 amino acid sequence and its V-gene family, and reads without a unique V-gene family were dropped. A later analysis removed 450 to 600 highly shared, low-generation-probability nucleotide sequences to deal with suspected cross-contamination and a sequencing artifact. In a later analysis, a clonal expansion index for each public chain was calculated from normalized within-repertoire ranks of inferred template counts. A later analysis computed generation probabilities with a VDJ recombination model fitted to out-of-frame rearrangements, and checked the results against IGoR. A later analysis scored TCR-TCR, TCR-HLA and TCR-CMV co-occurrence with hypergeometric tests, applying a repertoire-size bias correction to TCR pairs. To estimate false discovery rates, a later analysis permuted the HLA or CMV assignments 20 times. In a later analysis, co-occurring TCRs were grouped using DBSCAN, with TCRdist sequence similarity added in when clustering inside HLA-allele-positive subsets. Repertoires with fewer than 30,000 or more than 120,000 public chains were left out of co-occurrence clustering, as were several repertoires with anomalous nucleotide sharing. TCRdb stores this immuneACCESS table with in-frame sequences only. Part of the clones is absent; in the studies checked, under half of the shortfall reflects unresolved V genes, and no reason is known for the rest. V and J calls and clone size come straight from that table; D and trimming were deduced from the DNA. Within this sample are around 100,000 clones, with about three quarters of them counted one time only. Of the sample, 5.2% is held by the ten largest clones.

The sequenced sample was PBMCs. The receptor chain draws on TRBV7-9 and TRBJ1-1, with 7 middle bases fitting TRBD1. This TCR was sampled from a female donor in good health and CMV-seropositive. The bases are TGTGCCAGCAGATCGACAGGGAATGAAGCTTTCTTT. It encodes CASRSTGNEAFF.